The 27 T cell receptor beta chains in this list originate from one sample, sequenced in a study of cytomegalovirus exposure and HLA in healthy donors. Primers included in the PCR were 60 Vbeta and 13 Jbeta primers. The method was immunoSEQ multiplex PCR; TCRdb's version includes in-frame clones alone and lacks a portion of them. This table holds 80,000 to 100,000 clones, approximately 80% found once. Sequenced input: PBMCs. The receptors were sampled from a human donor in good health.

This chain uses TRBV14 with TRBJ1-2; D is perhaps TRBD1 (5 bases). CDR1 is SGHDN, CDR2 FVKESK, per germline. The CDR3 runs 14 residues. V lost 4 bases to trimming and J lost 4 bases, with 13 bases between them. Here the CDR3 reads CASSPLGGSYGYTF. CDR3 nucleotide sequence: TGTGCCAGCAGCCCTTTGGGGGGAAGCTATGGCTACACCTTC.

The chain is built from TRBV5-4 and TRBJ2-5, with TRBD1 as a possible D gene (5 bases). The V end was cut by 0 bases, the J end by 5 bases, with 11 bases between. Germline V gene lookup returns CDR1 SGHNT and CDR2 YYREEE (reference sequence). This CDR3 spans 14 amino acids. Here the CDR3 reads CASSLGVGLETQYF. The CDR3 coding sequence is TGTGCCAGCAGCTTGGGGGTGGGGCTGGAGACCCAGTACTTC.

This clone was picked up one time. CDR3 sequence (DNA): TGTGCCACCAGCAGAGATGGAACAGCCCAAGAGACCCAGTACTTC. It specifies CATSRDGTAQETQYF. The gene calls are TRBV15 and TRBJ2-5; D is undetermined. This CDR3 is built from 15 residues. Germline assignment: CDR1 LNHNV and CDR2 YYDKDF (reference sequence). The V and J ends lost 0 bases and 1 base respectively, with 9 bases between them.

This chain links TRBV7-8 with TRBJ1-2, with D possibly matching TRBD1 (5 bases). CDR3 length: 14 amino acids. Germline V gives CDR1 SGHVS, CDR2 FQNEAQ. V gave up 5 bases and J gave up 4 bases, with 14 bases separating them. CDR3 sequence: CASSPTQGLYGYTF. CDR3 nucleotides: TGTGCCAGCAGCCCCACTCAGGGTCTCTATGGCTACACCTTC.

J is TRBJ1-3 and V is TRBV7-2, with D possibly TRBD1 on 6 matching bases. Germline V gene data show CDR1 as SGHTA and CDR2 as FQGNSA. The CDR3 contains 14 residues. Between the trimmed V and J ends, which lost 4 bases and 2 bases, there was a span of 9 bases. The CDR3 nucleotides are TGTGCCAGCAGCTCTCGGGACACTGGAAACACCATATATTTT. Its protein is CASSSRDTGNTIYF.

CDR3 coding DNA: TGTGCCAGCAGCTTAAGGACAGGGGAAATCACCTTC. It yields the protein CASSLRTGEITF. The V and J genes are TRBV7-3 and TRBJ1-2; TRBD1 matches at 9 bases. The CDR3 consists of 12 residues. The V gene end was trimmed by 1 base and the J gene end by 13 bases; junction bases not matched to a gene: 4. In germline, CDR1 is SGHTA, CDR2 FQGTGA.

The rearrangement links TRBV18 to TRBJ2-5; 9 nucleotides match TRBD1. V shed 3 bases and J 5 bases; nucleotides not matched to a gene: 4. Germline V gene data show CDR1 as KGHSH and CDR2 as LQKENI. The CDR3 length is 14 residues. CDR3 nucleotides: TGTGCCAGCTCACCGGGACAGGGAAAGGAGACCCAGTACTTC. Its protein product is CASSPGQGKETQYF. Drawing the rest from reference TRBV18 and TRBJ2-5, the complete variable domain is NAGVMQNPRHLVRRRGQEARLRCSPMKGHSHVYWYRQLPEEGLKFMVYLQKENIIDESGMPKERFSAEFPKEGPSILRIQQVVRGDSAAYFCASSPGQGKETQYFGPGTRLLVL.

This clone was seen repeatedly, ten times or more. The genes are TRBV6-4 and TRBJ2-1; D unclear. The germline V gene has CDR1 MRHNA and CDR2 SNTAGT. V was cut by 6 bases and J by 9 bases, with 15 bases left in between. This CDR3 is 13 amino acids long. For the CDR3, the DNA is TGTGCCAGCAGCCCCCAAACGATGAGTGAGCAGTTCTTC. This codes for CASSPQTMSEQFF.

This clone has a single count. The gene calls are TRBV18 and TRBJ1-3, with 8 bases fitting TRBD1. In germline, CDR1 is KGHSH, CDR2 LQKENI. J gave up 9 bases and V 0 bases, and 10 bases lay outside the gene matches. The CDR3 spans 16 residues. CDR3 region: CASSPPRGQGGGTIYF. DNA of the CDR3: TGTGCCAGCTCACCACCCAGAGGACAGGGAGGTGGCACCATATATTTT. Drawing the rest from reference TRBV18 and TRBJ1-3, the complete variable domain is NAGVMQNPRHLVRRRGQEARLRCSPMKGHSHVYWYRQLPEEGLKFMVYLQKENIIDESGMPKERFSAEFPKEGPSILRIQQVVRGDSAAYFCASSPPRGQGGGTIYFGEGSWLTVV.

The V gene is TRBV29-1, the J gene TRBJ1-5; tentatively, D is TRBD1 (6 bases). Germline V gene sequence: CDR1 SQVTM, CDR2 ANQGSEA. The CDR3 is made up of 13 amino acids. V lost 5 bases, J lost 3 bases, and 11 bases lay in between. The CDR3 DNA sequence: TGCAGCGTTCAGGGGCAGGACAATCAGCCCCAGCATTTT. It yields the protein CSVQGQDNQPQHF.

V is TRBV7-2 and J is TRBJ1-4; 9 bases line up with TRBD1. Germline V CDR1 and CDR2: SGHTA, FQGNSA. V was clipped by 5 bases and J by 11 bases; unmatched bases: 9. The CDR3 consists of 14 residues. The CDR3 reads CASSRDREVDKLFF. CDR3 in DNA: TGTGCCAGCAGCAGGGACAGGGAGGTAGACAAACTGTTTTTT.

This chain links TRBV11-1 with TRBJ2-2; TRBD1 aligns across 7 bases. Per germline, CDR1 SGHAT and CDR2 FQDESV (reference sequence). The CDR3 length is 15 residues. The V and J ends lost 5 bases and 6 bases, in that order; junction bases with no gene match: 9. The CDR3 DNA is TGTGCCAGCAGCGTAACAGGGGCTCGGGCCGGGGAGCTGTTTTTT. It is translated as CASSVTGARAGELFF.

The rearrangement uses TRBV27 and TRBJ2-3; TRBD2 might be the D (5 bases). V was pared by 7 bases and J by 0 bases, with 11 bases between. Germline values: CDR1 MNHEY, CDR2 SMNVEV (reference sequence). The CDR3 loop spans 14 amino acids. As DNA, the CDR3 is TGTGCCAGCACGGAGGACTCTAGCACAGATACGCAGTATTTT. This gives the protein CASTEDSSTDTQYF.

The genes are TRBV5-1 and TRBJ2-2, with D unresolved. The CDR3 has 14 amino acids. In germline, CDR1 is SGHRS, CDR2 YFSETQ. V lost 5 bases to trimming and J lost 2 bases, with 10 bases between them. The CDR3 nucleotides are TGCGCCAGCAGTCTCAGATTTAACACCGGGGAGCTGTTTTTT. It translates to CASSLRFNTGELFF.

The genes are TRBV9 and TRBJ1-5, with D possibly matching TRBD1 (6 bases). Trimming cost V 3 bases and J 2 bases, with 15 bases left between them. CDR1 SGDLS and CDR2 YYNGEE come from the germline V gene. The CDR3 spans 16 residues. This CDR3 reads CASSAGGGSGNQPQHF. In DNA form, the CDR3 reads TGTGCCAGCAGCGCCGGGGGGGGCTCGGGCAATCAGCCCCAGCATTTT.

This chain uses TRBV9 with TRBJ2-2; 7 bases are a match to TRBD2. The germline gives CDR1 SGDLS, CDR2 YYNGEE. The CDR3 has 17 residues. The V gene end was trimmed by 3 bases and the J gene end by 5 bases; junction bases not matched to a gene: 13. The CDR3: CASSGRRSRESTGELFF. The CDR3 bases are TGTGCCAGCAGCGGCCGTAGGTCGCGGGAGTCTACCGGGGAGCTGTTTTTT.

The rearrangement joins TRBV5-1 to TRBJ1-2; D may be TRBD1 (6 bases). This CDR3 contains 15 residues. In germline, CDR1 is SGHRS, CDR2 YFSETQ. V was trimmed by 3 bases and J by 0 bases, leaving 12 bases between them. The CDR3 DNA is TGCGCCAGCAGCTCGGGACAAATTTCTAACTATGGCTACACCTTC. Protein sequence: CASSSGQISNYGYTF.

The rearrangement joins TRBV5-5 to TRBJ1-6; D gene unclear. Germline values: CDR1 SGHKS, CDR2 YYEKEE (reference sequence). The CDR3 loop spans 17 amino acids. Trimming shortened V by 2 bases and J by 0 bases, and 12 bases separated the two germline ends. The CDR3 region has the DNA TGTGCCAGCAGCTTTAGCGGTCCGAGCTCCTATAATTCACCCCTCCACTTT. Protein sequence: CASSFSGPSSYNSPLHF. The full variable domain, its missing parts supplied by reference TRBV5-5 and TRBJ1-6, is DAGVTQSPTHLIKTRGQQVTLRCSPISGHKSVSWYQQVLGQGPQFIFQYYEKEERGRGNFPDRFSARQFPNYSSELNVNALLLGDSALYLCASSFSGPSSYNSPLHFGNGTRLTVT.

This clone was found once. The chain joins TRBV2 to TRBJ1-2; 7 positions match TRBD1. CDR3 length: 14 residues. V gave up 3 bases and J gave up 2 bases; unmatched junction bases: 3. In germline, CDR1 is SNHLY, CDR2 FYNNEI. The CDR3 DNA reads TGTGCCAGCAGTGAGCTACAGGGGAACTATGGCTACACCTTC. Amino acid sequence: CASSELQGNYGYTF.

The rearrangement links TRBV9 to TRBJ2-2; TRBD2 is a possible D gene (5 bases). This CDR3 region has 15 residues. V lost 0 bases and J 2 bases, leaving 8 bases between the germline ends. Germline V CDR1 and CDR2: SGDLS, YYNGEE. In DNA form, the CDR3 reads TGTGCCAGCAGCGTAGCTAGCAGTAACACCGGGGAGCTGTTTTTT. Amino acids: CASSVASSNTGELFF. Based on the CDR3 plus reference TRBV9 and TRBJ2-2, the full variable domain is DSGVTQTPKHLITATGQRVTLRCSPRSGDLSVYWYQQSLDQGLQFLIQYYNGEERAKGNILERFSAQQFPDLHSELNLSSLELGDSALYFCASSVASSNTGELFFGEGSRLTVL.

The chain has TRBV6-6 and TRBJ1-1, with D possibly TRBD1 on 5 matching bases. The length of the CDR3 is 14 residues. The V end was cut by 6 bases, the J end by 1 base, with 12 bases between. In germline, CDR1 is MNHNY, CDR2 SVGAGI (reference sequence). CDR3: CASSGRAANTEAFF. The CDR3 coding sequence is TGTGCCAGCAGCGGCAGGGCGGCGAACACTGAAGCTTTCTTT.

The V call is TRBV6-4, the J call TRBJ2-5; 7 bases are shared with TRBD1. The V gene end was trimmed by 6 bases and the J gene end by 2 bases; junction bases not matched to a gene: 9. This CDR3 spans 15 amino acids. Germline-derived CDR1 and CDR2 are MRHNA and SNTAGT. The CDR3 bases are TGTGCCAGCAGGATCAAGACAGGGCGGCAAGAGACCCAGTACTTC. Translating gives CASRIKTGRQETQYF.

The J gene is TRBJ2-7, the V gene TRBV10-3; D may be TRBD1 (5 bases). V was cut by 2 bases and J by 5 bases, with 13 bases left in between. CDR1 is ENHRY and CDR2 is SYGVKD in the germline V gene. The CDR3 extends over 14 amino acids. The CDR3, as DNA: TGTGCCATCAGTGAGAGGCAGGGTATCGACGAGCAGTACTTC. Translated, it gives CAISERQGIDEQYF.

Only one count was recorded for this clone. V and J are TRBV30 and TRBJ1-5; D may be TRBD1 (5 bases). The CDR3 totals 14 residues. The ends were cut back, 3 bases at V and 2 bases at J, with 11 bases in the middle. Germline CDR1 is GTSNPN and CDR2 is SVGIG (reference sequence). DNA for the CDR3: TGTGCCTGGAGCGAGATCAGGGGCAATCAGCCCCAGCATTTT. As protein: CAWSEIRGNQPQHF.

Comment on this clone: One end of the junction varies from germline; a read error may be responsible. V usage is TRBV7-2 and J usage is TRBJ2-1; the match to TRBD2 covers 11 bases. CDR3 size: 14 residues. CDR1 is SGHTA and CDR2 is FQGNSA in the germline V gene. The CDR3 spells CASSLAGGYNEQFF. The CDR3 nucleotides are TGTGCCAGCAGCCTAGCGGGGGGCTACAATGAGCAGTTCTTC.

The chain employs TRBV7-2 and TRBJ2-3; TRBD1 agrees at 7 bases. The V segment lost 11 bases and the J segment 5 bases; nucleotides outside the gene matches: 10. The CDR3 extends over 13 amino acids. Germline V gives CDR1 SGHTA, CDR2 FQGNSA. In DNA, the CDR3 is TGTGCCCTGCAGAGGGGGCTAGAAGATACGCAGTATTTT. Residues: CALQRGLEDTQYF.

V and J are TRBV6-1 and TRBJ2-5; weak D call: TRBD1 (6 bases). This CDR3 comprises 15 residues. Trimming pared 7 bases from V and 3 bases from J, leaving 18 bases between. Germline V gene data show CDR1 as MNHNS and CDR2 as SASEGT. The CDR3 reads CASIRAGVHKETQYF. DNA of the CDR3: TGTGCCAGCATAAGAGCAGGGGTCCACAAAGAGACCCAGTACTTC.